The 17 T cell receptor beta chains reported below all come from one sample, sequenced in a study of long-term antiretroviral therapy in people with HIV. The run of the v3.0 immunoSEQ assay was at survey level. The assay was immunoSEQ multiplex PCR, and TCRdb's table has in-frame clones only and misses some. The sample lists roughly 25,000 clones, 79% occurring once. The sample was unsorted PBMCs, taken 2.1 years after starting antiretroviral therapy. These receptors were taken from a man younger than 45 with HIV.

This clone came up a few times. The chain recombines TRBV6-4 with TRBJ1-2; tentative D call: TRBD1 (5 bases). V lost 7 bases to trimming and J lost 2 bases, with 20 bases between them. This CDR3 is built from 16 residues. In germline, CDR1 is MRHNA, CDR2 SNTAGT. The CDR3, as DNA: TGTGCCAGCACCGGAGGAGGGGCAAAGGGAAACTATGGCTACACCTTC. Translation gives CASTGGGAKGNYGYTF.

This clone appeared a few times. V usage is TRBV2 and J usage is TRBJ1-5; 10 positions match TRBD1. CDR3 length equals 14 residues. Germline values: CDR1 SNHLY, CDR2 FYNNEI. Losses at the gene ends were 6 bases for V and 4 bases for J; bases not matched to a gene: 3. The CDR3: CASSPGQGNQPQHF. Written as DNA, the CDR3 is TGTGCCAGCAGCCCGGGACAGGGGAATCAGCCCCAGCATTTT.

This chain's CDR3 is CASSINRDSAEQYF. In DNA form, the CDR3 reads TGTGCCAGCAGTATTAACCGGGACAGTGCCGAGCAGTACTTC. The rearrangement uses TRBV21-1 and TRBJ2-7; whether TRBD1, the table's D call, matches the DNA was not checked. TRBV21-1 is a recognized pseudogene. CDR3 size: 14 residues.

The count of this clone is one. V is TRBV7-8 and J is TRBJ2-3, with D possibly matching TRBD2 (6 bases). CDR1 SGHVS and CDR2 FQNEAQ come from the germline V gene. The CDR3 has 15 amino acids. Trimming took off 1 base at V and 1 base at J, with 9 bases between the two ends. CDR3 DNA: TGTGCCAGCAGCTTAGGGCGGGGAGGCACAGATACGCAGTATTTT. It specifies CASSLGRGGTDTQYF.

The chain combines TRBV7-3 with TRBJ1-2; D is undetermined. Trimming pared 0 bases from V and 5 bases from J, leaving 19 bases between. Germline CDR1 reads SGHTA; CDR2 reads FQGTGA. CDR3 length equals 17 residues. CDR3 amino acids: CASSLTSQTPRRYGYTF. CDR3 nucleotide sequence: TGTGCCAGCAGCTTAACGTCCCAAACTCCGCGCCGGTATGGCTACACCTTC.

The chain employs TRBV19 and TRBJ2-1; D is uncertain. Trimming left V 4 bases short and J 0 bases short, with 10 bases between. Germline V CDR1 and CDR2: LNHDA, SQIVND (reference sequence). This CDR3 comprises 15 residues. CDR3 residues: CASSTQSSSYNEQFF. As DNA, the CDR3 is TGTGCCAGTAGTACTCAGAGTAGCTCCTACAATGAGCAGTTCTTC.

The table lists this clone with a few counts. The chain carries TRBV5-3 and TRBJ1-6; 10 bases fit TRBD1. Being an ORF, TRBV5-3 has a function that is uncertain. V shed 4 bases, J shed 5 bases, and the junction held 6 bases outside the gene matches. The CDR3 length is 16 residues. The CDR3 protein is CARSGHGQGDNSPLHF. DNA for the CDR3: TGTGCCAGAAGCGGACACGGACAGGGGGATAATTCACCCCTCCACTTT.

V usage is TRBV2 and J usage is TRBJ2-3; TRBD2 agrees at 7 bases. Germline V gene sequence: CDR1 SNHLY, CDR2 FYNNEI. The CDR3 totals 16 residues. V lost 2 bases, J lost 0 bases, and 5 bases stayed unmatched. Here the CDR3 DNA reads TGTGCCAGCAGTGAATACGGGGGGTCTAGCACAGATACGCAGTATTTT. This sequence encodes CASSEYGGSSTDTQYF.

The chain employs TRBV27 and TRBJ1-5; TRBD1 is a possible D gene (6 bases). The ends were cut back, 3 bases at V and 7 bases at J, with 10 bases in the middle. CDR1 is MNHEY and CDR2 is SMNVEV in the germline V gene (reference sequence). This CDR3 region has 13 residues. The CDR3 DNA follows: TGTGCCAGCAGTTTTGACAGGCAACAGCCCCAGCATTTT. Encoded protein: CASSFDRQQPQHF.

The chain employs TRBV5-1 and TRBJ2-7; TRBD1 or TRBD2 may be the D gene (5 bases each). The V gene lost 4 bases and the J gene lost 4 bases, with 15 bases spanning the gap. The CDR3 runs to 14 residues. Germline values: CDR1 SGHRS, CDR2 YFSETQ. The CDR3 region has the DNA TGCGCCAGCAGCCCGGGACCTACTGGGTACGAGCAGTACTTC. Its protein product is CASSPGPTGYEQYF.

This chain joins TRBV28 and TRBJ1-1, with D possibly TRBD1 on 6 matching bases. Trimming left V 5 bases short and J 0 bases short, with 22 bases between. Germline CDR1 and CDR2: MDHEN and SYDVKM. The CDR3 sequence is 18 residues long. The CDR3 loop reads CASSAPGGIVGMNTEAFF. Here the CDR3 DNA reads TGTGCCAGCAGTGCCCCGGGGGGCATTGTAGGAATGAACACTGAAGCTTTCTTT.

This chain uses TRBV5-5 with TRBJ2-5, with 7 nucleotides matching TRBD1. This CDR3 has 15 residues. The V and J ends lost 4 bases and 2 bases, in that order; junction bases with no gene match: 8. Germline V gives CDR1 SGHKS, CDR2 YYEKEE (reference sequence). DNA for the CDR3: TGTGCCAGCAGCCAAGGGGACAGAGGACAAGAGACCCAGTACTTC. Its translation: CASSQGDRGQETQYF.

The gene calls are TRBV30 and TRBJ2-7; TRBD2 might be the D (5 bases). Germline assignment: CDR1 GTSNPN and CDR2 SVGIG (reference sequence). V was clipped by 2 bases and J by 6 bases, with 17 bases between them. The CDR3 contains 14 residues. This CDR3 is CAWSRGPTPGEQYF. CDR3 DNA: TGTGCCTGGAGTCGGGGTCCCACCCCCGGCGAGCAGTACTTC. Using reference TRBV30 and TRBJ2-7 for the parts outside the CDR3, the full variable domain is SQTIHQWPATLVQPVGSPLSLECTVEGTSNPNLYWYRQAAGRGLQLLFYSVGIGQISSEVPQNLSASRPQDRQFILSSKKLLLSDSGFYLCAWSRGPTPGEQYFGPGTRLTVT.

CDR3: CASSLRGEKLFF. In DNA form, the CDR3 reads TGTGCCAGCAGCTTAAGGGGGGAAAAACTGTTTTTT. The V and J genes are TRBV7-2 and TRBJ1-4; weak D call: TRBD1 (6 bases). Germline CDR1 SGHTA, CDR2 FQGNSA. The V end was cut by 2 bases, the J end by 8 bases, with 6 bases between. This CDR3 comprises 12 residues.

The rearrangement links TRBV2 to TRBJ2-7; no definite D call. The CDR3 consists of 13 residues. V was shortened by 3 bases and J by 2 bases, with 8 bases between the two germline ends. Per the germline V gene, CDR1 is SNHLY and CDR2 is FYNNEI. The CDR3 loop is CASSDVRPYEQYF. The CDR3 DNA follows: TGTGCCAGCAGTGACGTTCGTCCCTACGAGCAGTACTTC.

This clone has only a few counts. The CDR3 DNA reads as TGTGCCAGCAGCTTAGTCACCCGGGACGTTGTTCCAGATACGCAGTATTTT. Protein: CASSLVTRDVVPDTQYF. The V call is TRBV7-6, the J call TRBJ2-3; D is tentatively TRBD1 or TRBD2 (5 bases each). Germline V gene data show CDR1 as SGHVS and CDR2 as FNYEAQ. V was shortened by 1 base and J by 4 bases, with 18 bases between the two germline ends. This CDR3 contains 17 residues.

This clone was counted only a few times. This chain joins TRBV25-1 and TRBJ2-2, with D possibly TRBD2 on 5 matching bases. The CDR3 runs 16 residues. V dropped 3 bases and J dropped 5 bases, with 16 bases sitting between them. The germline V gene encodes CDR1 MGHDK and CDR2 SYGVNS. As DNA, the CDR3 is TGTGCCAGCAGTGAGCAAAAGACGGGAAGGACCGGGGAGCTGTTTTTT. Protein product: CASSEQKTGRTGELFF. Full variable domain (missing parts from reference TRBV25-1 and TRBJ2-2): EADIYQTPRYLVIGTGKKITLECSQTMGHDKMYWYQQDPGMELHLIHYSYGVNSTEKGDLSSESTVSRIRTEHFPLTLESARPSHTSQYLCASSEQKTGRTGELFFGEGSRLTVL.